Presented here are 8 T cell receptor beta chains from one specimen sequenced in a study of T cells in Graves' hyperthyroidism and ophthalmopathy. Amplified TCR beta CDR3 regions derived from RNA transcripts. In the first-round RT-PCR of the TCR CDR3, the HTBI primer set was used. In TCRdb, the multiplex PCR reads were re-called with MiXCR into one record per CDR3 protein. The table includes about 250,000 distinct CDR3 sequences, more than 20% detected once. The sample was blood. These receptors came from a woman aged 40 to 55 with Graves' ophthalmopathy.

This clonotype showed up many times. V is TRBV11-2 and J is TRBJ1-1; 9 bases are a match to TRBD1. Germline CDR1 SGHAT, CDR2 FQNNGV. The CDR3 sequence is 17 residues long. V lost 3 bases to trimming and J lost 4 bases; unmatched junction nucleotides: 12. The CDR3 sequence: CASSLPGQGRIGTEAFF. CDR3 coding DNA: TGTGCCAGCAGCTTGCCGGGACAGGGACGTATCGGCACTGAAGCTTTCTTT.

J is TRBJ2-7 and V is TRBV20-1, with 9 bases identical to TRBD2. CDR1 DFQATT and CDR2 SNEGSKA come from the germline V gene (reference sequence). The CDR3 runs to 14 residues. V gave up 1 base and J gave up 4 bases; unmatched junction bases: 5. The CDR3 loop reads CSARARLAAYEQYF. CDR3 in DNA: TGCAGTGCTAGAGCCCGACTAGCGGCATACGAGCAGTACTTC.

The gene calls are TRBV12-3 or TRBV12-4 and TRBJ2-7; TRBD2 agrees at 11 bases. Trimming removed 3 bases from V and 4 bases from J; junction bases left unmatched: 2. The CDR3 loop spans 14 amino acids. CDR3 in amino acids: CASSFRTSGYEQYF. The CDR3 DNA follows: TGTGCCAGCAGTTTTAGGACTAGCGGGTACGAGCAGTACTTC.

This clonotype was counted ten times or more. The rearrangement links TRBV6-4 to TRBJ2-2; 8 nucleotides agree with TRBD1. The CDR3 has 17 amino acids. The germline CDR1 and CDR2 sequences are MRHNA and SNTAGT. The J segment lost 5 bases and the V segment lost 4 bases, leaving 12 bases of the junction unmatched. CDR3 in amino acids: CASSVRAGGVGTGELFF. In DNA form, the CDR3 reads TGTGCCAGCAGTGTGAGGGCAGGGGGCGTAGGTACCGGGGAGCTGTTTTTT.

This clonotype was counted ten times or more. The chain joins TRBV13 to TRBJ2-7; 7 positions agree with TRBD2. After removal of 0 bases from V and 5 bases from J, the junction contained 7 bases not matched to a gene. The CDR3 is made up of 15 amino acids. Germline-derived CDR1 and CDR2 are PRHDT and FYEKMQ (reference sequence). CDR3 coding DNA: TGTGCCAGCAGCTTAGGGTGGGGGGGTAATAACGAGCAGTACTTC. Translated: CASSLGWGGNNEQYF.

The gene calls are TRBV7-9 and TRBJ1-1; D is perhaps TRBD1 (6 bases). This CDR3 comprises 14 residues. Per germline, CDR1 SEHNR and CDR2 FQNEAQ (reference sequence). V lost 5 bases, J lost 0 bases, and 10 bases lay in between. The CDR3 nucleotides read TGTGCCAGCAGCCGGGGGCAGGTGAACACTGAAGCTTTCTTT. Translated, it gives CASSRGQVNTEAFF.

This clonotype has only a few counts. V is TRBV5-1 and J is TRBJ1-2, with D uncertain. Germline loops: CDR1 SGHRS, CDR2 YFSETQ. V was clipped by 0 bases and J by 5 bases, with 14 bases between them. The CDR3 runs 15 residues. The CDR3 region is CASSLEPEGSYGYTF. CDR3 nucleotides: TGCGCCAGCAGCTTGGAACCCGAAGGGTCTTATGGCTACACCTTC.

Only one count was recorded for this clonotype. The V and J genes are TRBV11-3 and TRBJ2-2; 8 bases match TRBD2. The J segment lost 7 bases and the V segment lost 5 bases, leaving 9 bases of the junction unmatched. The CDR3 contains 15 residues. Germline V gives CDR1 SGHNT, CDR2 YENEEA. The CDR3 sequence is CASSRGTSRSGELFF. In DNA, the CDR3 is TGTGCCAGCAGCCGGGGGACTAGTAGGAGCGGGGAGCTGTTTTTT.